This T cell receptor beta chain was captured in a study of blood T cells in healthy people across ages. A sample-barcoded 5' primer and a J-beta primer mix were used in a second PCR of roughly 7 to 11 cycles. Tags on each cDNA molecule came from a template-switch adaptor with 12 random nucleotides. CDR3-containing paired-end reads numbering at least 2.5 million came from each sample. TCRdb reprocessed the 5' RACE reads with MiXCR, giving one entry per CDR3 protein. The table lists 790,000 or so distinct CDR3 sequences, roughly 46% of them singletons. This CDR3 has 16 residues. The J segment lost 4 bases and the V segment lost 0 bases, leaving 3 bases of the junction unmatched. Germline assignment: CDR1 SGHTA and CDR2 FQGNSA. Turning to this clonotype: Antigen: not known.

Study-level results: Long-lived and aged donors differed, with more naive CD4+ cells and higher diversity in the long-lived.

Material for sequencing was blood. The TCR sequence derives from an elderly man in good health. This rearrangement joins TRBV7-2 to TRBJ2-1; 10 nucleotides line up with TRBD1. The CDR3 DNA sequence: TGTGCCAGCAGCTTAGCCTCGGGACAGGGGTACAATGAGCAGTTCTTC. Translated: CASSLASGQGYNEQFF.